This TCR beta chain was identified during a study of Graves' ophthalmopathy and Graves' hyperthyroidism. The study, taken as a whole, reports: Most thyroid-expanded clonotypes exceeding 0.001 frequency were also found in blood.

Trimming took 2 bases from V and 3 from J, leaving 13 bases between them. The CDR3 extends over 16 amino acids. From germline, CDR1 is MNHEY and CDR2 SMNVEV (reference sequence). This clonotype was recorded many times. What it binds is not known. Investigators amplified TCR beta CDR3 regions from RNA transcripts. First-round RT-PCR employed HTBI primers, with a second-round multiplex PCR after it. TCRdb reanalysed the multiplex PCR reads using MiXCR and keeps one entry per CDR3 protein. The table lists around 470,000 distinct CDR3 sequences, over 13% of them singletons, with about a tenth in the top ten.

Sequencing was performed on blood. The TCR was taken from a woman aged 25-40 years with Graves' ophthalmopathy. This sequence joins TRBV27 and TRBJ2-2, with D possibly matching TRBD1 (6 bases). The chain's CDR3 is CASSLLTGSHTGELFF. CDR3 nucleotide sequence: TGTGCCAGCAGTTTACTCACAGGGTCGCACACCGGGGAGCTGTTTTTT.